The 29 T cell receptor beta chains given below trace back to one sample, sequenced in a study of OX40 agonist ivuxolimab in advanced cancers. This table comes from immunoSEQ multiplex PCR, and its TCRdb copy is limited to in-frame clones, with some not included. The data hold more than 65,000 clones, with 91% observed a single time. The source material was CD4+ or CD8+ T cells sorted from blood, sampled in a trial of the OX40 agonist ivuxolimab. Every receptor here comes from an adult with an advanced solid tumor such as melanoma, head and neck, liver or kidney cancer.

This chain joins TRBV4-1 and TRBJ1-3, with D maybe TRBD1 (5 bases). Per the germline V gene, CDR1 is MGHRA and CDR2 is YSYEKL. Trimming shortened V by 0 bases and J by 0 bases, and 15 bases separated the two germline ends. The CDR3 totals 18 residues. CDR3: CASSQELRGPNSGNTIYF. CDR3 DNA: TGCGCCAGCAGCCAAGAACTCCGGGGCCCTAACTCTGGAAACACCATATATTTT.

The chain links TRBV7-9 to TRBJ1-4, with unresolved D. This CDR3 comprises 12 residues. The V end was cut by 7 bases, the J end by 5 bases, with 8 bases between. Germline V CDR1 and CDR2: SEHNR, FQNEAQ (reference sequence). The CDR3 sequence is CASTRTNEKLFF. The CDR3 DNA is TGTGCCAGCACCAGAACGAATGAAAAACTGTTTTTT. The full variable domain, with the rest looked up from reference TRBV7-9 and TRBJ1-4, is DTGVSQNPRHKITKRGQNVTFRCDPISEHNRLYWYRQTLGQGPEFLTYFQNEAQLEKSRLLSDRFSAERPKGSFSTLEIQRTEQGDSAMYLCASTRTNEKLFFGSGTQLSVL.

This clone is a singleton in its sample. The CDR3 loop is CASSPRGSNQPQHF. The DNA of the CDR3 is TGTGCCAGCAGCCCTAGGGGAAGCAATCAGCCCCAGCATTTT. The chain links TRBV2 to TRBJ1-5, with D possibly being TRBD1 (5 bases). The CDR3 loop spans 14 amino acids. Between the trimmed V and J ends, which lost 6 bases and 1 base, there was a span of 10 bases. CDR1 and CDR2 (germline): SNHLY, FYNNEI.

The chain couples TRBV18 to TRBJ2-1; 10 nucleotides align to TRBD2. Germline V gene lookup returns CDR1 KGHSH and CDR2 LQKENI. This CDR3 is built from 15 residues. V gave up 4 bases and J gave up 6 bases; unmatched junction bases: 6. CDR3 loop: CASSQTSGWRNEQFF. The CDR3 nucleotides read TGTGCCAGCTCACAGACTAGCGGGTGGCGCAATGAGCAGTTCTTC.

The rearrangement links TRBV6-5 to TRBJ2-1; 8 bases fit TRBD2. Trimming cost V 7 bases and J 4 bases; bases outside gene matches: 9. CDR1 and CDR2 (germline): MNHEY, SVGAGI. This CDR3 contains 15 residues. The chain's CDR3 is CASKVAGGIYNEQFF. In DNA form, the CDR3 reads TGTGCCAGCAAAGTGGCGGGAGGCATTTACAATGAGCAGTTCTTC.

CDR3 bases: TGTGCCAGCAGTTTCACAGGGGCCACGGTTGGAAACACCATATATTTT. It codes for CASSFTGATVGNTIYF. The chain uses TRBV27 and TRBJ1-3, with TRBD1 matching over 7 bases. Germline values: CDR1 MNHEY, CDR2 SMNVEV (reference sequence). Trimming cost V 3 bases and J 3 bases; bases outside gene matches: 8. The CDR3 has 16 residues.

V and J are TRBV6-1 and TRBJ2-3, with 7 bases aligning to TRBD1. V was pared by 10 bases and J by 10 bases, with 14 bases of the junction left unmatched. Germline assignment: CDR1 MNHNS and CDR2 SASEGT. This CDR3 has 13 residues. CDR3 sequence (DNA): TGTGCCACCCAACAGGGGCCGTCTTTTCCGCAGTATTTT. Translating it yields CATQQGPSFPQYF.

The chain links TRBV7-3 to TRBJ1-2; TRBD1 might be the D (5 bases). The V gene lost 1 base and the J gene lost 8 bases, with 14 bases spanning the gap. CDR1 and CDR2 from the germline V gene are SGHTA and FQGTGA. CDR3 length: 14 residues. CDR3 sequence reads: CASSLSLGGIGYTF. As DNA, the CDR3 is TGTGCCAGCAGCTTAAGCCTTGGGGGGATCGGCTACACCTTC.

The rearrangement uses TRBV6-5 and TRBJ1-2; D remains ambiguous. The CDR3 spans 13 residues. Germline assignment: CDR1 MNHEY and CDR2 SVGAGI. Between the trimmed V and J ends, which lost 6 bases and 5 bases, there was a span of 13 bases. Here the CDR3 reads CASRKTVFYGYTF. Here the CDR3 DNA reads TGTGCCAGCAGAAAAACAGTGTTTTATGGCTACACCTTC.

This chain's CDR3 is CASSFGGQWNGYTF. The CDR3 DNA sequence: TGCGCCAGCAGCTTCGGGGGGCAATGGAATGGCTACACCTTC. J is TRBJ1-2 and V is TRBV5-1; TRBD1 might be the D (6 bases). The V gene lost 2 bases and the J gene lost 6 bases, with 14 bases spanning the gap. Germline CDR1 reads SGHRS; CDR2 reads YFSETQ. There are 14 residues in the CDR3.

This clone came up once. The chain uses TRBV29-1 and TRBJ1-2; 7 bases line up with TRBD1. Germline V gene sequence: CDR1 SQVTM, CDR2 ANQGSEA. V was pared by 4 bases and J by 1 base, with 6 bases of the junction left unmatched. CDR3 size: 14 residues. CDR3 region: CSVGAQGVNYGYTF. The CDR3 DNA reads TGCAGCGTTGGGGCCCAGGGGGTTAACTATGGCTACACCTTC.

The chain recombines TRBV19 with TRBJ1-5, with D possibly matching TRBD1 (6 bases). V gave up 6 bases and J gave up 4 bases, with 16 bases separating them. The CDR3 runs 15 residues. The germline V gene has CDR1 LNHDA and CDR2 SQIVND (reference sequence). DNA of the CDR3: TGTGCCAGTAGCAAAGATGGGGGCGGAAATCAGCCCCAGCATTTT. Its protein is CASSKDGGGNQPQHF.

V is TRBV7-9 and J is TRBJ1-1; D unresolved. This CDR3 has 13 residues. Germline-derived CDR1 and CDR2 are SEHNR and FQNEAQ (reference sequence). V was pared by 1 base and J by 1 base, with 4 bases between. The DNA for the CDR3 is TGTGCCAGCAGCTTAGACACGAACACTGAAGCTTTCTTT. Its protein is CASSLDTNTEAFF.

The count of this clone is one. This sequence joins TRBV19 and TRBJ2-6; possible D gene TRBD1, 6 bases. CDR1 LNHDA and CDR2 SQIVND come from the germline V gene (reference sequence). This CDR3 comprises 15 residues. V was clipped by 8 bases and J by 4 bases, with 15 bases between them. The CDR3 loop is CASSKAGVGANVLTF. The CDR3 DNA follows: TGTGCCAGTTCCAAAGCAGGGGTCGGGGCCAACGTCCTGACTTTC.

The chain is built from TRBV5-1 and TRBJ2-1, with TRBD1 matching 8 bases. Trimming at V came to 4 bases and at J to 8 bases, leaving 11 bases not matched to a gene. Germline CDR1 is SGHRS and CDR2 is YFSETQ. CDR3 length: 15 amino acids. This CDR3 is CASSPLDRARDEQFF. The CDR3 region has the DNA TGCGCCAGCAGCCCCCTGGACAGGGCTCGAGATGAGCAGTTCTTC.

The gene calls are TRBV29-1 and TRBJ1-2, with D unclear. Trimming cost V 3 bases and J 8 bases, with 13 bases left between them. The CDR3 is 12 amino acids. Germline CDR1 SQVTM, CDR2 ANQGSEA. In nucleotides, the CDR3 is TGCAGCGTTGATGGGCTCCGGGAGGGCTACACCTTC. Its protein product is CSVDGLREGYTF. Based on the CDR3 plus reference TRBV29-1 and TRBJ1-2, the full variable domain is SAVISQKPSRDICQRGTSLTIQCQVDSQVTMMFWYRQQPGQSLTLIATANQGSEATYESGFVIDKFPISRPNLTFSTLTVSNMSPEDSSIYLCSVDGLREGYTFGSGTRLTVV.

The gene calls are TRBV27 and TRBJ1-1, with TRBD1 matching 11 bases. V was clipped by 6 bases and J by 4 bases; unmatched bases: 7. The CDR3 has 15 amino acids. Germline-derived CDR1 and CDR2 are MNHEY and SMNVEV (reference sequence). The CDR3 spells CASRDYGTGGTEAFF. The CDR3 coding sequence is TGTGCCAGCAGGGACTACGGGACAGGGGGCACTGAAGCTTTCTTT.

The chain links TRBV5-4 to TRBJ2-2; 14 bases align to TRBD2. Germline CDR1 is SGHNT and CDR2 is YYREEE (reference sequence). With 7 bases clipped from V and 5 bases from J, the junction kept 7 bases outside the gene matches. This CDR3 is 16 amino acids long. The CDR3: CASHGTSGSLTGELFF. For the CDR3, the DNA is TGTGCCAGCCACGGGACTAGCGGGAGTTTGACCGGGGAGCTGTTTTTT.

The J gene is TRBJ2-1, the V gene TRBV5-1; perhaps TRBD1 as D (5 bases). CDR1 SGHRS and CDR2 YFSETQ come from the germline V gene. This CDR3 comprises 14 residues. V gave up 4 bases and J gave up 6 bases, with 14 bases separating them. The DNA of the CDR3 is TGCGCCAGCAGCACGCGGCCAGGGTCCAATGAGCAGTTCTTC. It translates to CASSTRPGSNEQFF.

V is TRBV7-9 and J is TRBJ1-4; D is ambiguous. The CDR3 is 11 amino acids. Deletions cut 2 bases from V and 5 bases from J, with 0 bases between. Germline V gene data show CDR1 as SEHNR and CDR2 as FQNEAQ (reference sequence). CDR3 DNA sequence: TGTGCCAGCAGCTTAAATGAAAAACTGTTTTTT. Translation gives CASSLNEKLFF. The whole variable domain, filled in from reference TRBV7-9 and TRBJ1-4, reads DTGVSQNPRHKITKRGQNVTFRCDPISEHNRLYWYRQTLGQGPEFLTYFQNEAQLEKSRLLSDRFSAERPKGSFSTLEIQRTEQGDSAMYLCASSLNEKLFFGSGTQLSVL.

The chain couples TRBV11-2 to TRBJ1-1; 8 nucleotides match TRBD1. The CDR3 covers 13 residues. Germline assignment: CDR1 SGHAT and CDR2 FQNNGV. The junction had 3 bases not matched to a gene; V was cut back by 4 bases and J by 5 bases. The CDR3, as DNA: TGTGCCAGCAGCTCAGACAGGGGAACTGAAGCTTTCTTT. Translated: CASSSDRGTEAFF.

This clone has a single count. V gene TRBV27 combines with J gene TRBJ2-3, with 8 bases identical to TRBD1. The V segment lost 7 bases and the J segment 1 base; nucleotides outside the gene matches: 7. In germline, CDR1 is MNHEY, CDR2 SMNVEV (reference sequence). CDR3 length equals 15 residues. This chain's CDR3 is CASTSDRGRTDTQYF. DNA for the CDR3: TGTGCCAGCACCTCTGACAGGGGTCGCACAGATACGCAGTATTTT.

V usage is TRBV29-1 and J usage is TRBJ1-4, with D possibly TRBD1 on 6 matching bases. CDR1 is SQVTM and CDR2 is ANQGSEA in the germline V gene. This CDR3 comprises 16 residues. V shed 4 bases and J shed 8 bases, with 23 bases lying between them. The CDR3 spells CSVVSPRGASGEKLFF. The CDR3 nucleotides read TGCAGCGTTGTGTCACCGAGGGGGGCCTCGGGCGAAAAACTGTTTTTT.

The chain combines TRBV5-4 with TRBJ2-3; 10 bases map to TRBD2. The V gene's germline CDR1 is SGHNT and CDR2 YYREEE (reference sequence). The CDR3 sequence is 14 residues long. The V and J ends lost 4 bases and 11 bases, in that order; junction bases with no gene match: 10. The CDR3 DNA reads TGTGCCAGCAGCCCGGGACTAGCGACTGATGTGCAGTATTTT. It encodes CASSPGLATDVQYF.

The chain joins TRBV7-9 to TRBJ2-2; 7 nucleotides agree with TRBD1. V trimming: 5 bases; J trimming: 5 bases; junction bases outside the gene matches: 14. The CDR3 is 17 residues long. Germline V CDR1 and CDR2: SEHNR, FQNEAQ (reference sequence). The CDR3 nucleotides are TGTGCCAGCAGCGCCCTAGGGTCCGTACAGGGGACCGGGGAGCTGTTTTTT. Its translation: CASSALGSVQGTGELFF.

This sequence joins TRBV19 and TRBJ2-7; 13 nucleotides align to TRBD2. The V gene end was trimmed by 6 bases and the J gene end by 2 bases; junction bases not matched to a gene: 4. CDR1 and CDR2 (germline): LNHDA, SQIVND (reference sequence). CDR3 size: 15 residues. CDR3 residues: CASRSGTSGTYEQYF. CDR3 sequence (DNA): TGTGCCAGTAGATCCGGGACTAGCGGGACCTACGAGCAGTACTTC.

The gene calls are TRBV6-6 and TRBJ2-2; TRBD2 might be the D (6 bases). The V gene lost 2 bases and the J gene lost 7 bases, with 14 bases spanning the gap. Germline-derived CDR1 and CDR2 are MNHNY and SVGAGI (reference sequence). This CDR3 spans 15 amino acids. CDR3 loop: CASSYGSAGSGELFF. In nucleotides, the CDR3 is TGTGCCAGCAGTTACGGTTCCGCGGGGAGCGGGGAGCTGTTTTTT.

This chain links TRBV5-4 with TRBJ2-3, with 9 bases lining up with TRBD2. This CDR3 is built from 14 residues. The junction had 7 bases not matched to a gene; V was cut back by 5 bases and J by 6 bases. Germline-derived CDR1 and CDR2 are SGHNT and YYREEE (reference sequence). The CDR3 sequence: CASREGLATDTQYF. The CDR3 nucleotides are TGTGCCAGCAGAGAGGGACTAGCTACGGATACGCAGTATTTT.

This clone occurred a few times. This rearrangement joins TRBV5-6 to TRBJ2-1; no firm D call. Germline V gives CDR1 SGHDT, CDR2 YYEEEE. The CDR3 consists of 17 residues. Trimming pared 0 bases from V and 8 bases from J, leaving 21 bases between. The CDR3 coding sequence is TGTGCCAGCAGCTTGGCCTTCATGCAAATGGGGTGGGATGAGCAGTTCTTC. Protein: CASSLAFMQMGWDEQFF.